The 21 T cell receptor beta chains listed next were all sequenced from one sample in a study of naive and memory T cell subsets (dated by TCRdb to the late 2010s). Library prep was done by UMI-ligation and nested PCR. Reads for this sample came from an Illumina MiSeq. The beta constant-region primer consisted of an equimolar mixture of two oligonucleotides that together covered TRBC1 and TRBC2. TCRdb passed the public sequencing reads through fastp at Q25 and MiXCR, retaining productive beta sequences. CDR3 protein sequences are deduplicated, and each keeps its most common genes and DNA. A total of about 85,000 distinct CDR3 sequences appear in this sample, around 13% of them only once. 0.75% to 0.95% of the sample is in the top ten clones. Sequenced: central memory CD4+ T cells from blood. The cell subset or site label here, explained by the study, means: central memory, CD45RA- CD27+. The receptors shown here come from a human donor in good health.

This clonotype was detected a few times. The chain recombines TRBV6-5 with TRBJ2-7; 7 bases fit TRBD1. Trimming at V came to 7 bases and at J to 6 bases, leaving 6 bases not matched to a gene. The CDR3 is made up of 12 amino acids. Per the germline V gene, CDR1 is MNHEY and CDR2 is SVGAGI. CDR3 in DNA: TGTGCCAGCACCGATACAGGGGTCGAGCAGTACTTC. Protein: CASTDTGVEQYF.

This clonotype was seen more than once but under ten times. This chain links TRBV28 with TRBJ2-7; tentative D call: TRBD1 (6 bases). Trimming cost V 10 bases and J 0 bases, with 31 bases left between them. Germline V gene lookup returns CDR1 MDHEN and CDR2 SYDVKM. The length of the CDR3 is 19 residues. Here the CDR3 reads CAIQMRANRVHLSSYEQYF. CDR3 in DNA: TGTGCCATCCAAATGAGGGCGAACAGGGTACATCTTAGCTCCTACGAGCAGTACTTC.

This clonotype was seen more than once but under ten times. The DNA for the CDR3 is TGTGCCAGCAGCTTAAGGACAGGGAACACTGAAGCTTTCTTT. Its translation is CASSLRTGNTEAFF. This rearrangement joins TRBV5-5 to TRBJ1-1; 7 nucleotides line up with TRBD1. CDR1 is SGHKS, CDR2 YYEKEE, per germline (reference sequence). The CDR3 has 14 amino acids. V lost 2 bases and J lost 1; bases outside the gene matches: 2.

The CDR3 bases are TGCGCCAGCAGCCCGGGACAGGTGCCGGGCGAGCAGTACTTC. Translated: CASSPGQVPGEQYF. The chain recombines TRBV5-1 with TRBJ2-7, with TRBD1 matching 8 bases. The CDR3 has 14 residues. J was trimmed by 6 bases and V by 4 bases; bases with no gene match: 9. Germline CDR1 SGHRS, CDR2 YFSETQ.

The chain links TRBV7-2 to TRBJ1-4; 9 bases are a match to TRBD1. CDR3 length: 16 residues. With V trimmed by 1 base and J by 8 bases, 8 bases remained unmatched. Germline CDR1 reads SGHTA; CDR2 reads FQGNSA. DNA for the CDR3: TGTGCCAGCAGCTTAGGGGCGCACAGGGGGCCGGAAAAACTGTTTTTT. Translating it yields CASSLGAHRGPEKLFF.

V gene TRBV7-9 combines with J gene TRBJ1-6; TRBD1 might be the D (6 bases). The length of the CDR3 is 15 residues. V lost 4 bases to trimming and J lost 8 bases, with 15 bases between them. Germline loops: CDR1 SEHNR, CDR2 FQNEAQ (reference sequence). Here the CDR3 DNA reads TGTGCCAGCAGCTACGCGGGAGGGGGGCATTCACCCCTCCACTTT. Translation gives CASSYAGGGHSPLHF.

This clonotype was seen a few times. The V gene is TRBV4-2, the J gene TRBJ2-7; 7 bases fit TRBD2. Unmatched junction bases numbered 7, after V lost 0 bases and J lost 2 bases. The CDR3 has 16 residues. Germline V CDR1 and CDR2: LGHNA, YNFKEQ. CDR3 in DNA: TGTGCCAGCAGCCAAGATCGAGAGCGGGATACCTACGAGCAGTACTTC. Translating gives CASSQDRERDTYEQYF.

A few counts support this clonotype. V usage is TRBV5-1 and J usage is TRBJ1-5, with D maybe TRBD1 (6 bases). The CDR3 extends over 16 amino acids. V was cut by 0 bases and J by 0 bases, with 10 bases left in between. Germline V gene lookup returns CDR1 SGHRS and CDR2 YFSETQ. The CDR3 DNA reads TGCGCCAGCAGCTTGGGGGACATTTATAGCAATCAGCCCCAGCATTTT. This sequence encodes CASSLGDIYSNQPQHF.

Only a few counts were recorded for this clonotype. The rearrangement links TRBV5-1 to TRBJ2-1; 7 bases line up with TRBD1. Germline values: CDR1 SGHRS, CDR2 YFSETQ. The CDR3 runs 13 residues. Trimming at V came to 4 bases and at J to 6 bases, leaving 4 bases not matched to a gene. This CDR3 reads CASSPGQINEQFF. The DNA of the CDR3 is TGCGCCAGCAGCCCGGGACAGATCAATGAGCAGTTCTTC.

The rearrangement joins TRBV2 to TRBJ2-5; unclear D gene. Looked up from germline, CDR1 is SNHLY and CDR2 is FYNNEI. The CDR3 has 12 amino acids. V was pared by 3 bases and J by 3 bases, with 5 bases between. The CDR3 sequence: CASSDIEETQYF. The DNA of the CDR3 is TGTGCCAGCAGTGACATCGAAGAGACCCAGTACTTC.

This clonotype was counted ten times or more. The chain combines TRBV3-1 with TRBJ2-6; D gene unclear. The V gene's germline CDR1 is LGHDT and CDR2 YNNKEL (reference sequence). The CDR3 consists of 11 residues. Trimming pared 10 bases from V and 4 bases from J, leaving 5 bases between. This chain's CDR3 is CATEGANVLTF. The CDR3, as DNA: TGTGCCACCGAAGGGGCCAACGTCCTGACTTTC.

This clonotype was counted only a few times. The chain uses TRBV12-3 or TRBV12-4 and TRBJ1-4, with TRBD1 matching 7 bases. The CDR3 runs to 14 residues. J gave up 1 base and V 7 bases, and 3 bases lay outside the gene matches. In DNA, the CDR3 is TGTGCCAGCACCCAGGGGGTAACTAATGAAAAACTGTTTTTT. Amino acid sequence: CASTQGVTNEKLFF.

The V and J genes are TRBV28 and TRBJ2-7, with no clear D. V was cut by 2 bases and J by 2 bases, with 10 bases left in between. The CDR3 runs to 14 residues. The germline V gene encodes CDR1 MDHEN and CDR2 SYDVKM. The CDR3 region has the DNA TGTGCCAGCAGTTTAGGCCAGGTCCCCTACGAGCAGTACTTC. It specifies CASSLGQVPYEQYF.

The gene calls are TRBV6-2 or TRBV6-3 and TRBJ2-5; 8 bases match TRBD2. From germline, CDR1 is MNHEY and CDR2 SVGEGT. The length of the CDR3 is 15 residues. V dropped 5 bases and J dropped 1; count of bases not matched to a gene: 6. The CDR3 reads CASSLGLALQETQYF. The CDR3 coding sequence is TGTGCCAGCAGTCTAGGACTAGCCCTCCAAGAGACCCAGTACTTC.

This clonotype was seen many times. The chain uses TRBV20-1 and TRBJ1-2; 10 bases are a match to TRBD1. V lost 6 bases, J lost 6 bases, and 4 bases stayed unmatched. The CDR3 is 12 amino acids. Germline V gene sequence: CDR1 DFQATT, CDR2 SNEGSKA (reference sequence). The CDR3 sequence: CSARTGGNGYTF. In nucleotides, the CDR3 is TGCAGTGCGAGGACAGGGGGGAATGGCTACACCTTC.

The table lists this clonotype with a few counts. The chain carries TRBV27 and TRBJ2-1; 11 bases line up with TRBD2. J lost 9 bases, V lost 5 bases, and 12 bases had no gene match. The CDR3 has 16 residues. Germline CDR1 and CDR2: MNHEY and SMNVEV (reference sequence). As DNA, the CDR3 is TGTGCCAGCAGTCCCTCTCTAGCGGGAGGTATCGGTGAGCAGTTCTTC. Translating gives CASSPSLAGGIGEQFF.

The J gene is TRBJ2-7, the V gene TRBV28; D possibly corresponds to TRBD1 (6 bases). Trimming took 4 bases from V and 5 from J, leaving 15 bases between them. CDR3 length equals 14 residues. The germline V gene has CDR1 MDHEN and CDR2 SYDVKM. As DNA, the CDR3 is TGTGCCAGCAGTTCGGGGACAATTACCCACGAGCAGTACTTC. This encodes CASSSGTITHEQYF.

The CDR3: CAWSGGANQPQHF. The DNA of the CDR3 is TGTGCCTGGAGTGGGGGGGCGAATCAGCCCCAGCATTTT. This chain connects TRBV30 to TRBJ1-5; D possibly corresponds to TRBD1 (6 bases). V dropped 1 base and J dropped 4 bases, with 8 bases sitting between them. Germline V gene sequence: CDR1 GTSNPN, CDR2 SVGIG (reference sequence). The CDR3 spans 13 residues.

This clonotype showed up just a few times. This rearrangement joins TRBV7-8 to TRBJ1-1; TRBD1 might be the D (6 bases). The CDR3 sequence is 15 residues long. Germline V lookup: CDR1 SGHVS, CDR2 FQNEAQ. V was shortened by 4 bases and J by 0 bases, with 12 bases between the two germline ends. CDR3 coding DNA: TGTGCCAGCAGCTACCGGACAGTAATGAACACTGAAGCTTTCTTT. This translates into CASSYRTVMNTEAFF.

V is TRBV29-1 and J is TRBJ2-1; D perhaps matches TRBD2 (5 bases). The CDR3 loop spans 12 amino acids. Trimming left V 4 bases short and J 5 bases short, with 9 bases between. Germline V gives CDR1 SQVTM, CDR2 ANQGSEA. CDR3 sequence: CSVGLANNEQFF. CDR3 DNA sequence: TGCAGCGTTGGGCTAGCCAACAATGAGCAGTTCTTC.

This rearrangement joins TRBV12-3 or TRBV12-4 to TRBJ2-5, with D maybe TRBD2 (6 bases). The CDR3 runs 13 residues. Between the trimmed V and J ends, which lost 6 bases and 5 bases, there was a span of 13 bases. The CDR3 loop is CASRPTGVETQYF. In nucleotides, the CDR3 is TGTGCCAGCAGACCCACGGGAGTTGAGACCCAGTACTTC.